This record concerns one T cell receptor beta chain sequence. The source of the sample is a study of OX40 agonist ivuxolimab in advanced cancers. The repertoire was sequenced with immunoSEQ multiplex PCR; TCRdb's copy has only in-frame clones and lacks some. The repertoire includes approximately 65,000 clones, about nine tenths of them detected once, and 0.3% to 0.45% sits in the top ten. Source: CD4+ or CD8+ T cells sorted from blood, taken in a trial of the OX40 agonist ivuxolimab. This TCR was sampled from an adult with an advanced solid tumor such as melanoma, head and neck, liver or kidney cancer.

The CDR3 protein is CASRQSSGANVLTF. CDR3 in DNA: TGTGCCAGTCGACAGAGCTCTGGGGCCAACGTCCTGACTTTC. The chain employs TRBV6-4 and TRBJ2-6; weak D call: TRBD1 (5 bases). Germline lookup yields CDR1 MRHNA and CDR2 SNTAGT. V was clipped by 9 bases and J by 0 bases, with 9 bases between them. This CDR3 contains 14 residues.